This TCR beta chain was observed in a study of T cell responses to AZD1222 COVID-19 vaccine. Profiled with immunoSEQ multiplex PCR; TCRdb holds only in-frame clones, not every one. The sample shows approximately 75,000 clones, approximately 87% of them seen only once. This clone is a singleton in its sample. Antigen specificity is unknown. Researchers grouped second doses given at about 4 or about 12 weeks into one pool. Study observations and caveats: Vaccination with two AZD1222 doses was followed by a rise in Spike-specific TCR breadth and depth. Distributed over spike, vaccine-associated CD4 TCRs predominated at 160-218 and 743-854. Regions left unmutated in variants are reportedly the target of nearly half of spike-specific TCRs.

The germline V gene has CDR1 GTSNPN and CDR2 SVGIG (reference sequence). This CDR3 has 14 amino acids. The germline V and J ends were trimmed by 4 bases and 4 bases, with 16 bases remaining between them. The V gene is TRBV30, the J gene TRBJ1-2; D is possibly TRBD1 (6 bases). The source material was peripheral blood, sampled 28 days after the second AZD1222 dose. This TCR was recovered from an adult who received the AZD1222 COVID-19 vaccine. CDR3 sequence reads: CAWTARGWGYGYTF. The CDR3 DNA sequence: TGTGCCTGGACCGCCAGGGGTTGGGGCTATGGCTACACCTTC.